One T cell receptor (beta chain) is described in this entry. The antigen is undetermined. The sample is drawn from a study of radiotherapy plus CTLA-4 blockade in lung cancer. Study conclusions and caveats: Blood-borne expansion of tumor-derived TCR clones followed radiotherapy plus ipilimumab. Strongest reported response predictors: early blood clone changes and post-radiation interferon-beta.

CTLA-4 blockade with ipilimumab, together with focal radiation, was given to patients with chemo-refractory metastatic non-small-cell lung cancer. Data came from immunoSEQ multiplex PCR; TCRdb stores just in-frame clones and leaves some out. The sample consists of fewer than 40,000 clones, roughly three quarters of them appearing once. The V end lost 4 bases, the J end lost 2 bases, and 13 bases lay between the germline ends. CDR3 size: 15 residues. Germline V gene sequence: CDR1 SGHRS, CDR2 YFSETQ. The sample was peripheral blood, taken from a patient treated with radiotherapy plus ipilimumab. The chain joins TRBV5-1 to TRBJ2-1; no clear D. The sequence was obtained from a human donor with non-small cell lung cancer whose response to radiotherapy plus ipilimumab could not be evaluated. For the CDR3, the DNA is TGCGCCAGCAGCCCTTCGGCTAGAACCTACAATGAGCAGTTCTTC. This gives the protein CASSPSARTYNEQFF.